A single sample is the source of the 22 T cell receptor beta chains below, sequenced in a study of CD8+CD57+ T cells in acquired aplastic anemia. Profiling that covered TCR beta VDJ and CDR3 relied on genomic DNA as its template. TCRdb re-derived calls from the reads in MiXCR, one entry per CDR3 protein. Of 260,000 or so distinct CDR3 sequences in the sample, more than 45% were seen once. CD8+CD57+ cell expansion, shown by flow cytometry, had occurred in the patients selected for sequencing. Sequenced input: sorted CD4+, CD8+, or CD8+CD57+ T cells (not recorded which) from PBMCs. Receptors were obtained from a human donor with aplastic anemia.

In its sample, this clonotype was seen once. The rearrangement uses TRBV7-6 and TRBJ2-3, with 10 bases identical to TRBD1. CDR3 size: 14 residues. The J segment lost 6 bases and the V segment lost 4 bases, leaving 4 bases of the junction unmatched. The germline V gene encodes CDR1 SGHVS and CDR2 FNYEAQ. CDR3 sequence: CASSSPGQGDTQYF. Written as DNA, the CDR3 is TGTGCCAGCAGCTCCCCGGGACAGGGGGATACGCAGTATTTT.

To note about this clonotype: A much bigger clone sits one base away, suggesting this may be a read error. The chain employs TRBV5-5 and TRBJ2-2; 7 positions match TRBD2. The CDR3 is 17 residues long. The V gene's germline CDR1 is SGHKS and CDR2 YYEKEE (reference sequence). Trimming at V came to 4 bases and at J to 0 bases, leaving 9 bases not matched to a gene. The chain's CDR3 is CASSAESGGANTGELFF. For the CDR3, the DNA is TGTGCCAGCAGCGCCGAATCGGGGGGAGCGAACACCGGGGAGCTGTTTTTT.

The rearrangement uses TRBV19 and TRBJ2-7; possible D gene TRBD1, 7 bases. The CDR3 runs to 15 residues. V was cut by 5 bases and J by 0 bases, with 14 bases left in between. Germline loops: CDR1 LNHDA, CDR2 SQIVND (reference sequence). The DNA of the CDR3 is TGTGCCAGTAGTTTTGGGGGGACAGCCTCCTACGAGCAGTACTTC. Translated: CASSFGGTASYEQYF.

This clonotype has a count of ten or more. In DNA, the CDR3 is TGCAGCGTTGGTTCTAGCGGGAGGGGTTACAATGAGCAGTTCTTC. Its protein product is CSVGSSGRGYNEQFF. The chain couples TRBV29-1 to TRBJ2-1, with TRBD2 matching over 12 bases. The CDR3 contains 15 residues. Germline values: CDR1 SQVTM, CDR2 ANQGSEA. J lost 4 bases, V lost 4 bases, and 5 bases had no gene match.

This clonotype was recorded a few times. J is TRBJ1-5 and V is TRBV6-2 or TRBV6-3, with a weak D call TRBD1 (5 bases). V was cut by 6 bases and J by 4 bases, with 19 bases left in between. Germline V gene lookup returns CDR1 MNHEY and CDR2 SVGEGT. The CDR3 runs to 16 residues. This chain's CDR3 is CASSRSRDASNQPQHF. As DNA, the CDR3 is TGTGCCAGCAGCCGATCCCGGGACGCATCAAATCAGCCCCAGCATTTT.

To note about this clonotype: A much larger clone differs by one base, so this may be a read error. The gene calls are TRBV7-9 and TRBJ2-1; either TRBD1 or TRBD2 may fit D (6 bases each). V lost 5 bases and J 2 bases, leaving 16 bases between the germline ends. This CDR3 is built from 16 residues. The germline V gene has CDR1 SEHNR and CDR2 FQNEAQ (reference sequence). CDR3 in amino acids: CASSPQGGTPYNEQFF. CDR3 DNA sequence: TGTGCCAGCAGCCCCCAAGGGGGGACGCCCTACAATGAGCAGTTCTTC.

The rearrangement uses TRBV2 and TRBJ1-5; D is perhaps TRBD1 (6 bases). The CDR3 covers 16 residues. The germline V gene has CDR1 SNHLY and CDR2 FYNNEI. V was pared by 6 bases and J by 0 bases, with 15 bases between. CDR3 coding DNA: TGTGCCAGCAGGCGATGGGACACCGATAGCAATCAGCCCCAGCATTTT. It specifies CASRRWDTDSNQPQHF.

This clonotype has a handful of counts. The V call is TRBV6-2 or TRBV6-3, the J call TRBJ1-1; perhaps TRBD1 as D (5 bases). Per germline, CDR1 MNHEY and CDR2 SVGEGT. V lost 6 bases to trimming and J lost 3 bases, with 14 bases between them. The CDR3 covers 14 residues. The CDR3 here is CASSLGVGDTEAFF. CDR3 bases: TGTGCCAGCAGCCTAGGCGTGGGGGACACTGAAGCTTTCTTT.

The rearrangement links TRBV24-1 to TRBJ2-3; TRBD2 aligns across 7 bases. Losses at the gene ends were 5 bases for V and 4 bases for J; bases not matched to a gene: 29. The CDR3 runs 22 residues. Germline CDR1 reads KGHDR; CDR2 reads SFDVKD. CDR3 residues: CATSAGDTEAILSSGQADTQYF. The CDR3 DNA follows: TGTGCCACCAGTGCGGGAGACACTGAAGCGATTTTGTCTAGCGGTCAGGCAGATACGCAGTATTTT.

V and J are TRBV10-3 and TRBJ2-3, with 8 bases fitting TRBD2. The CDR3 has 15 amino acids. Germline loops: CDR1 ENHRY, CDR2 SYGVKD. V was pared by 5 bases and J by 5 bases, with 9 bases of the junction left unmatched. The CDR3 coding sequence is TGTGCCATCAGTATCGGCGGGGGGCGCGTAGATACGCAGTATTTT. Protein product: CAISIGGGRVDTQYF.

The chain is built from TRBV5-4 and TRBJ1-2, with a weak D call TRBD1 (5 bases). Germline V gene lookup returns CDR1 SGHNT and CDR2 YYREEE (reference sequence). The germline V and J ends were trimmed by 2 bases and 8 bases, with 10 bases remaining between them. The CDR3 spans 12 residues. The CDR3 DNA reads TGTGCCAGCAGCTTCGAGAGGGGAGGCTACACCTTC. Its translation: CASSFERGGYTF.

Many counts were recorded for this clonotype. The genes are TRBV7-9 and TRBJ2-5; 9 bases map to TRBD2. J was trimmed by 2 bases and V by 5 bases; bases with no gene match: 6. This CDR3 is 15 amino acids long. Germline V gives CDR1 SEHNR, CDR2 FQNEAQ (reference sequence). CDR3 sequence: CASSPGTSYQETQYF. Here the CDR3 DNA reads TGTGCCAGCAGCCCCGGGACTAGCTATCAAGAGACCCAGTACTTC.

The rearrangement joins TRBV19 to TRBJ2-6; a possible D gene is TRBD1 (5 bases). Trimming shortened V by 3 bases and J by 4 bases, and 10 bases separated the two germline ends. The CDR3 covers 15 residues. Germline CDR1 and CDR2: LNHDA and SQIVND (reference sequence). CDR3 sequence: CASSMLGAGANVLTF. CDR3 coding DNA: TGTGCCAGTAGTATGCTTGGGGCAGGGGCCAACGTCCTGACTTTC.

This clonotype showed up many times. The V gene is TRBV7-9, the J gene TRBJ2-1; the D gene is possibly TRBD2 (6 bases). V lost 1 base, J lost 10 bases, and 11 bases lay in between. The germline V gene has CDR1 SEHNR and CDR2 FQNEAQ (reference sequence). The CDR3 covers 13 residues. The CDR3 DNA reads as TGTGCCAGCAGCTTAGGGGGCCTAGCGGAGCAGTTCTTC. Its protein is CASSLGGLAEQFF.

The rearrangement links TRBV4-1 to TRBJ2-2; 8 bases are a match to TRBD2. This CDR3 is 18 amino acids long. CDR1 MGHRA and CDR2 YSYEKL come from the germline V gene. V dropped 0 bases and J dropped 6; count of bases not matched to a gene: 12. The CDR3 bases are TGCGCCAGCAGCCAAGATGATACGGGGGGGCCAGGGTCCGGGGAGCTGTTTTTT. It encodes CASSQDDTGGPGSGELFF.

Turning to this clonotype: This may arise from a read error, as a much more abundant clone is one base away. The genes are TRBV10-2 and TRBJ2-7; TRBD2 matches at 7 bases. J gave up 4 bases and V 2 bases, and 11 bases lay outside the gene matches. Germline V gives CDR1 WSHSY, CDR2 SAAADI. This CDR3 region has 16 residues. In DNA form, the CDR3 reads TGCGCCAGCAGTGAGGGGGCGGGAGTTGATTATTACGAGCAGTACTTC. Its protein product is CASSEGAGVDYYEQYF.

Many counts were recorded for this clonotype. The chain uses TRBV7-9 and TRBJ1-4; D is undetermined. V gave up 2 bases and J gave up 8 bases, with 6 bases separating them. The CDR3 extends over 12 amino acids. CDR1 and CDR2 (germline): SEHNR, FQNEAQ (reference sequence). The CDR3 loop is CASSLRPEKLFF. In nucleotides, the CDR3 is TGTGCCAGCAGCTTAAGACCCGAAAAACTGTTTTTT. The variable domain in full, with the rest retrieved from reference TRBV7-9 and TRBJ1-4, is DTGVSQNPRHKITKRGQNVTFRCDPISEHNRLYWYRQTLGQGPEFLTYFQNEAQLEKSRLLSDRFSAERPKGSFSTLEIQRTEQGDSAMYLCASSLRPEKLFFGSGTQLSVL.

The rearrangement links TRBV24-1 to TRBJ2-7; D perhaps matches TRBD1 (6 bases). The CDR3 covers 16 residues. Germline V gene sequence: CDR1 KGHDR, CDR2 SFDVKD. V was cut by 7 bases and J by 4 bases, with 22 bases left in between. The CDR3 DNA sequence: TGTGCCACCAGCCACAAAGGGACCGGACAGAGGTACGAGCAGTACTTC. Translated, it gives CATSHKGTGQRYEQYF.

This clonotype turned up a few times. The rearrangement uses TRBV6-1 and TRBJ1-1; D perhaps matches TRBD1 (6 bases). The CDR3 has 14 residues. Trimming pared 8 bases from V and 1 base from J, leaving 14 bases between. Germline-derived CDR1 and CDR2 are MNHNS and SASEGT. The CDR3 DNA follows: TGTGCCAGCTTTTGGAGGGGGTCGAACACTGAAGCTTTCTTT. It encodes CASFWRGSNTEAFF.

The V gene is TRBV7-3, the J gene TRBJ2-1; D unresolved. CDR3 length: 12 amino acids. Trimming stripped 5 bases from V and 10 bases from J, with 12 bases between. CDR1 and CDR2 (germline): SGHTA, FQGTGA. The CDR3 DNA sequence: TGTGCCAGCAGCCTCCCCGGCCGGGAGCAGTTCTTC. This codes for CASSLPGREQFF.

V gene TRBV27 combines with J gene TRBJ1-4; 9 nucleotides align to TRBD1. The CDR3 loop spans 14 amino acids. Trimming cost V 3 bases and J 7 bases; bases outside gene matches: 3. Germline lookup yields CDR1 MNHEY and CDR2 SMNVEV (reference sequence). CDR3 sequence: CASSFRQGVEKLFF. The CDR3 region has the DNA TGTGCCAGCAGTTTTCGACAGGGGGTTGAAAAACTGTTTTTT.

Note on this clonotype: A read error may produce the germline difference seen at one junction end. This sequence joins TRBV25-1 and TRBJ2-7; D may be TRBD1 or TRBD2 (5 bases each). Germline V lookup: CDR1 MGHDK, CDR2 SYGVNS. This CDR3 has 16 residues. The CDR3 DNA reads as TGTACCAGCAGTGAATCGGGGCTAGCCCATAACTACGAGCAGTACTTC. It yields the protein CTSSESGLAHNYEQYF.